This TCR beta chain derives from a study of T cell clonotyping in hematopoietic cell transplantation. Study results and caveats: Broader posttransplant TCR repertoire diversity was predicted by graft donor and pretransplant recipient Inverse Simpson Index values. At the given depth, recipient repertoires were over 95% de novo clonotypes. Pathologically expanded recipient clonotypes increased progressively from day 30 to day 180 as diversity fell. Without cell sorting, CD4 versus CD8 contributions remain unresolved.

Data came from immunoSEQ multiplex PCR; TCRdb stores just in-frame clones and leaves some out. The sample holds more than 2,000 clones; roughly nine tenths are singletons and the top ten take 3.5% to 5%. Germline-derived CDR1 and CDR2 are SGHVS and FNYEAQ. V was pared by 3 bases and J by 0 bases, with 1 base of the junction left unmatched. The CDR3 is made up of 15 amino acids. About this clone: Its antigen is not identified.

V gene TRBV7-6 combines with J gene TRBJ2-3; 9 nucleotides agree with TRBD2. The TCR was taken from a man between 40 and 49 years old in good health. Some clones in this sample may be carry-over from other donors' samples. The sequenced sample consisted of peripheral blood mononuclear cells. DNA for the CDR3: TGTGCCAGCAGCTTTAGCGGGGGAAGCACAGATACGCAGTATTTT. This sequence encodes CASSFSGGSTDTQYF. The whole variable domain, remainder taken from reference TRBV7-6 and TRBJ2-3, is GAGVSQSPRYKVTKRGQDVALRCDPISGHVSLYWYRQALGQGPEFLTYFNYEAQQDKSGLPNDRFSAERPEGSISTLTIQRTEQRDSAMYRCASSFSGGSTDTQYFGPGTRLTVL.